The 2 T cell receptor beta chains below were found in one sample sequenced in a study of T-cell reconstitution after alpha-beta-depleted transplantation in children. Construction of the TCRbeta library involved unique molecular identifiers. TCRdb passed the PCR reads through MiXCR, listing each CDR3 protein once. The sample records 250,000 to 300,000 distinct CDR3 sequences, 10% being singletons. This specimen consisted of PBMCs, obtained before TCRalphabeta/CD19-depleted stem cell transplant. These receptors all stem from a boy under two years old with acute myeloid leukemia, due to receive a stem cell transplant.

This clonotype was seen repeatedly, ten times or more. V is TRBV5-1 and J is TRBJ2-1; a weak D match, TRBD2 (5 bases). There are 16 residues in the CDR3. The V and J ends lost 1 base and 5 bases respectively, with 16 bases between them. Germline values: CDR1 SGHRS, CDR2 YFSETQ. CDR3 sequence (DNA): TGCGCCAGCAGCTTGCCCAGCGGCGGGTGGGACAATGAGCAGTTCTTC. As protein: CASSLPSGGWDNEQFF.

This chain uses TRBV5-6 with TRBJ2-5, with unresolved D. The CDR3 totals 13 residues. Germline values: CDR1 SGHDT, CDR2 YYEEEE. V lost 2 bases and J lost 3, with 8 bases in between. Here the CDR3 DNA reads TGTGCCAGCAGCTTAATAGGGAAAGAGACCCAGTACTTC. Translating gives CASSLIGKETQYF. The whole variable domain, remainder taken from reference TRBV5-6 and TRBJ2-5, is DAGVTQSPTHLIKTRGQQVTLRCSPKSGHDTVSWYQQALGQGPQFIFQYYEEEERQRGNFPDRFSGHQFPNYSSELNVNALLLGDSALYLCASSLIGKETQYFGPGTRLLVL.